These 20 T cell receptor beta chains were all obtained from the same sample, sequenced in a study of identical twins' blood T cells. TCRdb re-analysed the 5' RACE reads in MiXCR, keeping a single row per CDR3 protein. This sample has fewer than 450,000 distinct CDR3 sequences; roughly 30% occur once, and the top ten carry about 6.1%. Sequencing was carried out using PBMCs. All receptors derive from a woman aged 18-49 years in good health.

This clonotype was seen more than once but under ten times. V and J are TRBV6-2 or TRBV6-3 and TRBJ2-1; TRBD2 agrees at 8 bases. Germline V gene lookup returns CDR1 MNHEY and CDR2 SVGEGT. V shed 0 bases, J shed 15 bases, and the junction held 10 bases outside the gene matches. The CDR3 runs 14 residues. The CDR3 bases are TGTGCCAGCAGTTACTCGGGTAGCGGGGCCAACGGGTTCTTC. It translates to CASSYSGSGANGFF.

Only a few counts were recorded for this clonotype. J is TRBJ2-1 and V is TRBV5-1; D call uncertain. V gave up 0 bases and J gave up 9 bases, with 13 bases separating them. The germline gives CDR1 SGHRS, CDR2 YFSETQ. The CDR3 spans 14 residues. Here the CDR3 reads CASSLALTSPEQFF. DNA for the CDR3: TGCGCCAGCAGCTTGGCCTTAACGTCCCCTGAGCAGTTCTTC.

This rearrangement joins TRBV12-3 or TRBV12-4 to TRBJ1-6; unclear D gene. This CDR3 has 16 amino acids. The germline V and J ends were trimmed by 1 base and 7 bases, with 14 bases remaining between them. The CDR3 DNA follows: TGTGCCAGCAGTTTAGAGGCCCCAGGACTAAATTCACCCCTCCACTTT. This encodes CASSLEAPGLNSPLHF.

The chain links TRBV3-1 to TRBJ2-7; TRBD1 aligns across 8 bases. CDR1 and CDR2 from the germline V gene are LGHDT and YNNKEL (reference sequence). The CDR3 loop spans 13 amino acids. Germline trimming cut 8 bases from V and 0 bases from J; bases unmatched to any gene: 3. The CDR3 DNA is TGTGCCAGCCGACAGGGGAACTCCTACGAGCAGTACTTC. Encoded protein: CASRQGNSYEQYF.

This rearrangement joins TRBV25-1 to TRBJ2-1; the D is unclear. This CDR3 spans 15 amino acids. Trimming removed 6 bases at V and 0 bases at J, with 12 bases between. Germline V gene data show CDR1 as MGHDK and CDR2 as SYGVNS. The CDR3, as DNA: TGTGCCAGCAGGAAGGGCAGCCGCTCCTACAATGAGCAGTTCTTC. It translates to CASRKGSRSYNEQFF.

V usage is TRBV20-1 and J usage is TRBJ1-5, with unresolved D. CDR3 length equals 15 residues. Germline assignment: CDR1 DFQATT and CDR2 SNEGSKA (reference sequence). The germline V and J ends were trimmed by 3 bases and 10 bases, with 22 bases remaining between them. The CDR3 DNA reads as TGCAGTGCTAGGGCCACTGGGAACGGCGACGGCCCCCAGCATTTT. Translated: CSARATGNGDGPQHF.

This chain joins TRBV7-9 and TRBJ1-1; possibly TRBD1 for D (5 bases). V lost 5 bases, J lost 3 bases, and 13 bases lay in between. The germline CDR1 and CDR2 sequences are SEHNR and FQNEAQ (reference sequence). The CDR3 runs to 14 residues. CDR3 DNA sequence: TGTGCCAGCAGCCGCGGGGCAGTGGACACTGAAGCTTTCTTT. Translated, it gives CASSRGAVDTEAFF.

This clonotype was seen only a few times. V gene TRBV29-1 combines with J gene TRBJ2-1; D unclear. Germline lookup yields CDR1 SQVTM and CDR2 ANQGSEA. The CDR3 covers 10 residues. V was clipped by 3 bases and J by 11 bases, with 8 bases between them. The CDR3 coding sequence is TGCAGCGTTGATGGTAAGAAGCAGTTCTTC. Residues: CSVDGKKQFF.

This clonotype was observed a handful of times. The chain recombines TRBV20-1 with TRBJ1-1; D perhaps matches TRBD1 (6 bases). V was shortened by 0 bases and J by 3 bases, with 11 bases between the two germline ends. This CDR3 is 14 amino acids long. Germline lookup yields CDR1 DFQATT and CDR2 SNEGSKA (reference sequence). This CDR3 is CSARDNREYTEAFF. CDR3 nucleotides: TGCAGTGCTAGAGATAACAGGGAGTACACTGAAGCTTTCTTT.

This clonotype was observed a handful of times. Since a much larger clone is just one base distant, this may be a read error. This rearrangement joins TRBV6-5 to TRBJ1-1; 8 bases are shared with TRBD1. The CDR3 spans 14 residues. Germline-derived CDR1 and CDR2 are MNHEY and SVGAGI. CDR3: CANSFGQGIAEAFF. The CDR3 nucleotides read TGTGCCAACAGTTTCGGACAGGGAATAGCTGAAGCTTTCTTT.

This clonotype was observed a few times. V usage is TRBV5-1 and J usage is TRBJ1-2; TRBD1 aligns across 8 bases. CDR3 length: 14 amino acids. Germline trimming cut 4 bases from V and 3 bases from J; bases unmatched to any gene: 5. The germline V gene encodes CDR1 SGHRS and CDR2 YFSETQ. This CDR3 is CASSGLDRDYGYTF. The CDR3 DNA reads TGCGCCAGCAGCGGCCTGGACAGGGACTATGGCTACACCTTC.

Ten or more counts support this clonotype. The chain links TRBV2 to TRBJ2-3; D call uncertain. The CDR3 runs 13 residues. V was shortened by 3 bases and J by 5 bases, with 9 bases between the two germline ends. CDR1 SNHLY and CDR2 FYNNEI come from the germline V gene. The DNA of the CDR3 is TGTGCCAGCAGTGAGGTAGAGGTAGATACGCAGTATTTT. It is translated as CASSEVEVDTQYF.

Ten or more counts support this clonotype. This rearrangement joins TRBV14 to TRBJ1-1; D is undetermined. Trimming cost V 1 base and J 1 base, with 10 bases left between them. This CDR3 contains 15 residues. Germline V lookup: CDR1 SGHDN, CDR2 FVKESK. The CDR3 sequence: CASSQVTGRNTEAFF. The CDR3 nucleotides read TGTGCCAGCAGCCAAGTCACGGGCCGGAACACTGAAGCTTTCTTT.

The chain uses TRBV10-3 and TRBJ2-7; D not resolved. Germline-derived CDR1 and CDR2 are ENHRY and SYGVKD. The CDR3 spans 12 residues. Trimming took 4 bases from V and 3 from J, leaving 7 bases between them. The CDR3 coding sequence is TGTGCCATCAGTGCAGTACTCTACGAGCAGTACTTC. This encodes CAISAVLYEQYF.

This clonotype has a count of ten or more. The gene calls are TRBV29-1 and TRBJ2-2; D uncertain. The germline V gene has CDR1 SQVTM and CDR2 ANQGSEA. Trimming took 6 bases from V and 8 from J, leaving 16 bases between them. The CDR3 is 13 amino acids. CDR3 nucleotide sequence: TGCAGCGTCGACACGACCATGTCGGGGGAGCTGTTTTTT. Translation: CSVDTTMSGELFF.

Notes on this clonotype: Possible read error: a much larger clone is one base away. J is TRBJ1-1 and V is TRBV20-1, with D possibly matching TRBD1 (6 bases). The germline gives CDR1 DFQATT, CDR2 SNEGSKA (reference sequence). V lost 0 bases and J 0 bases, leaving 11 bases between the germline ends. This CDR3 region has 15 residues. Here the CDR3 reads CSARDGGGLNTEAFF. CDR3 DNA sequence: TGCAGTGCTAGAGACGGGGGCGGTCTGAACACTGAAGCTTTCTTT.

This clonotype turned up a few times. The gene calls are TRBV20-1 and TRBJ2-7, with 9 bases lining up with TRBD2. CDR1 is DFQATT and CDR2 is SNEGSKA in the germline V gene (reference sequence). There are 15 residues in the CDR3. The trim removed 0 bases at V and 0 bases at J, leaving 3 bases unmatched. CDR3 in DNA: TGCAGTGCTAGAGATCCTAGCGGGACCTCCTACGAGCAGTACTTC. Its protein is CSARDPSGTSYEQYF.

This clonotype was recorded a few times. The J gene is TRBJ2-1, the V gene TRBV9; 9 nucleotides agree with TRBD2. The CDR3 has 15 residues. V lost 4 bases to trimming and J lost 6 bases; unmatched junction nucleotides: 8. In germline, CDR1 is SGDLS, CDR2 YYNGEE. The CDR3 DNA sequence: TGTGCCAGCAGCCTGAGCGGGAGGCAGGGCAATGAGCAGTTCTTC. This sequence encodes CASSLSGRQGNEQFF.

J is TRBJ2-6 and V is TRBV5-1; 8 positions match TRBD1. This CDR3 comprises 18 residues. V was clipped by 6 bases and J by 4 bases; unmatched bases: 15. The germline gives CDR1 SGHRS, CDR2 YFSETQ. CDR3 loop: CASKAEGQGAKGANVLTF. Here the CDR3 DNA reads TGCGCCAGCAAGGCGGAGGGTCAGGGGGCGAAAGGGGCCAACGTCCTGACTTTC.

This clonotype was counted between two and nine times. This chain connects TRBV10-3 to TRBJ1-1, with D perhaps TRBD1 (5 bases). The germline gives CDR1 ENHRY, CDR2 SYGVKD. The CDR3 sequence is 13 residues long. Trimming took off 11 bases at V and 0 bases at J, with 13 bases between the two ends. As DNA, the CDR3 is TGTGCCGCCGAATCAGGGCTGAACACTGAAGCTTTCTTT. Its protein is CAAESGLNTEAFF.